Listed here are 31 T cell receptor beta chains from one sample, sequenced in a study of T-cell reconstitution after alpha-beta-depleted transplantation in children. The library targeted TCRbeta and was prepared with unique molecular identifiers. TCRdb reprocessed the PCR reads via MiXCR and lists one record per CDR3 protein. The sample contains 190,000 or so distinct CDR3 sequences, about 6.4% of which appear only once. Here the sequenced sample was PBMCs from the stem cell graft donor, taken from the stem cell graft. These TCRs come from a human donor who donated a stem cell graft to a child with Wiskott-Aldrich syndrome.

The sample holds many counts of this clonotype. CDR3 sequence (DNA): TGTGCCAGCAGCACCTACAGGGACGAGCAGTACTTC. It specifies CASSTYRDEQYF. V and J are TRBV7-2 and TRBJ2-7; D is possibly TRBD1 (6 bases). Germline loops: CDR1 SGHTA, CDR2 FQGNSA. This CDR3 has 12 amino acids. Trimming took off 5 bases at V and 5 bases at J, with 10 bases between the two ends.

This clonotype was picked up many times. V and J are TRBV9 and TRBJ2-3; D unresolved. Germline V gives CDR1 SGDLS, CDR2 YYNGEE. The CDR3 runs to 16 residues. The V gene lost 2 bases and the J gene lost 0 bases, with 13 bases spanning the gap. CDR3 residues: CASSVGGPVSTDTQYF. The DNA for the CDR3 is TGTGCCAGCAGCGTTGGTGGCCCTGTAAGCACAGATACGCAGTATTTT.

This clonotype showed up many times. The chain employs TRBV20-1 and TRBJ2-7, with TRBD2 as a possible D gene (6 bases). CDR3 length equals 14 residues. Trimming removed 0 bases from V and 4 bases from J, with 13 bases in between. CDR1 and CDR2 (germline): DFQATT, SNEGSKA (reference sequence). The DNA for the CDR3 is TGCAGTGCTAGAGATCGCGGGGTAGGGTACGAGCAGTACTTC. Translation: CSARDRGVGYEQYF.

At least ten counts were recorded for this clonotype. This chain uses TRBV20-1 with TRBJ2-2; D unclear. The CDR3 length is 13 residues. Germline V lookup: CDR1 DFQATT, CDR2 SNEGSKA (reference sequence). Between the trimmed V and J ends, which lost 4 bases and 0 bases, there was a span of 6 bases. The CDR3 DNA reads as TGCAGTGCTATTAACTCGAACACCGGGGAGCTGTTTTTT. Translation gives CSAINSNTGELFF.

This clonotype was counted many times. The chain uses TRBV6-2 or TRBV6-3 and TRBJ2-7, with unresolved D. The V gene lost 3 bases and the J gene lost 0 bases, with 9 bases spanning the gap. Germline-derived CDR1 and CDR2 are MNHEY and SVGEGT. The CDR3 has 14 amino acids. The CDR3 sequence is CASSYRAISYEQYF. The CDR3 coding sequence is TGTGCCAGCAGTTATAGGGCGATCTCCTACGAGCAGTACTTC.

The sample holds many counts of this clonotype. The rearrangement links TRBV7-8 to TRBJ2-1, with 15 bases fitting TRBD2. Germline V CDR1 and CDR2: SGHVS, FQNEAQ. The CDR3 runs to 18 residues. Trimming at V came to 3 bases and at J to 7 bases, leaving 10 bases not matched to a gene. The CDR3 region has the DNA TGTGCCAGCAGCTTTATTGGACTAGCGGGGGGGGCTATGAATGAGCAGTTCTTC. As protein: CASSFIGLAGGAMNEQFF.

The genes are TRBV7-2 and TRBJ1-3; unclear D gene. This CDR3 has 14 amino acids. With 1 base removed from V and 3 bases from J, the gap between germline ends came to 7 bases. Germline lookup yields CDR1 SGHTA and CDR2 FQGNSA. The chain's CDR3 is CASSLGGRGNTIYF. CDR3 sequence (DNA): TGTGCCAGCAGCTTAGGAGGGCGTGGAAACACCATATATTTT.

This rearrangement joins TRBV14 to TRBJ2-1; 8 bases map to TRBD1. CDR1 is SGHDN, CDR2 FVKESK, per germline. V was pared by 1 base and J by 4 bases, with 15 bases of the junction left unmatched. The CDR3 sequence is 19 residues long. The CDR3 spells CASSQAGQGMVGLYNEQFF. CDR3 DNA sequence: TGTGCCAGCAGCCAAGCCGGACAGGGAATGGTCGGCCTATACAATGAGCAGTTCTTC.

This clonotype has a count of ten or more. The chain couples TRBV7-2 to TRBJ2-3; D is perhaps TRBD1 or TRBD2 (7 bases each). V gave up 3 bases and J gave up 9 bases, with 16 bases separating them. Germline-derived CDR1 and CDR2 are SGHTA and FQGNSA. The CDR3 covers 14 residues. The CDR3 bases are TGTGCCAGCAGCTTGGGGGGGACAGTAAACACGCAGTATTTT. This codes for CASSLGGTVNTQYF.

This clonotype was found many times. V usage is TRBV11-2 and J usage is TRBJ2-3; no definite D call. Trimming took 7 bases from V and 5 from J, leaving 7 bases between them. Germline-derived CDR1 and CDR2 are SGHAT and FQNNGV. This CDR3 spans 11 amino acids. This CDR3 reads CASTSGDTQYF. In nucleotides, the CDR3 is TGTGCCAGCACCTCGGGAGATACGCAGTATTTT.

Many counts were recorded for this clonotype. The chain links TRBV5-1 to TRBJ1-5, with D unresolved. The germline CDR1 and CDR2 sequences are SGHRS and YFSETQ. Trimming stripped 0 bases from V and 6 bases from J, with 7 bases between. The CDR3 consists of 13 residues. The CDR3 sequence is CASSLGQTQPQHF. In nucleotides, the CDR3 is TGCGCCAGCAGCTTGGGTCAGACTCAGCCCCAGCATTTT.

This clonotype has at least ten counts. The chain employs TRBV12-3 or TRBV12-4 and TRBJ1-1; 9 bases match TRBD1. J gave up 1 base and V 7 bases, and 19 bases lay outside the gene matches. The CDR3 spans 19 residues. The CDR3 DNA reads TGTGCCAGCACCTCGTTATGGGGGACAGGGAAGCTGGGGAACACTGAAGCTTTCTTT. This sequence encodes CASTSLWGTGKLGNTEAFF.

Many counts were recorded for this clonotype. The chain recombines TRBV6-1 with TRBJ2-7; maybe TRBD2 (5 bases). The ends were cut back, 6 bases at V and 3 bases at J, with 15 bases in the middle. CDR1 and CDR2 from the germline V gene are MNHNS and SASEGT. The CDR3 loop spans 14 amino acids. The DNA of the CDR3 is TGTGCCAGCAGCCCCGGAGGAAGACTCTACGAGCAGTACTTC. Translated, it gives CASSPGGRLYEQYF.

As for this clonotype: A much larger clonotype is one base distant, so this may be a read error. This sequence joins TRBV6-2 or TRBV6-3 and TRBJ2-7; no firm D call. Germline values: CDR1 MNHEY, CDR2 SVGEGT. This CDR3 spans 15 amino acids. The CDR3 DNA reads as TGTGCCAGGAGTTACTCGCGCGCCTGGGGTCACGAGCAGTACTTC. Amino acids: CARSYSRAWGHEQYF.

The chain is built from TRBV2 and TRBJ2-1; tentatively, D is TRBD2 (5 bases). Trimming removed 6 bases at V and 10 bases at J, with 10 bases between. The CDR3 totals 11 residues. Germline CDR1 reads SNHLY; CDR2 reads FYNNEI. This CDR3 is CASRGGGEQFF. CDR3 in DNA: TGTGCCAGCAGAGGCGGCGGGGAGCAGTTCTTC.

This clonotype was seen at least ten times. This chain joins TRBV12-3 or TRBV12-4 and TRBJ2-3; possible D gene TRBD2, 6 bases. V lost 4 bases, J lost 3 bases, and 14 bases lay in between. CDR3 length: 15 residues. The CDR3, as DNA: TGTGCCAGCAGTTCGGGACTCGTTGAGACAGATACGCAGTATTTT. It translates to CASSSGLVETDTQYF.

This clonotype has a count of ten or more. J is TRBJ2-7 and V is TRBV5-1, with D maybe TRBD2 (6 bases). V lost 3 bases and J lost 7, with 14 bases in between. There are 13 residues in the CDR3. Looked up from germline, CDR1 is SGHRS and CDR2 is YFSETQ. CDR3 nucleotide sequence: TGCGCCAGCAGCTCTAGCGCACAAGAAGAGCAGTACTTC. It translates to CASSSSAQEEQYF. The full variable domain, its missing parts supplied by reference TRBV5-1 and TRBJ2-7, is KAGVTQTPRYLIKTRGQQVTLSCSPISGHRSVSWYQQTPGQGLQFLFEYFSETQRNKGNFPGRFSGRQFSNSRSEMNVSTLELGDSALYLCASSSSAQEEQYFGPGTRLTVT.

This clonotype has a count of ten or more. The CDR3 bases are TGTGCCATCAGTGGGACTAGCGGGGGACGAGATACGCAGTATTTT. This encodes CAISGTSGGRDTQYF. V is TRBV10-3 and J is TRBJ2-3, with TRBD2 matching 13 bases. The CDR3 consists of 15 residues. CDR1 is ENHRY, CDR2 SYGVKD, per germline. Trimming removed 4 bases from V and 5 bases from J; junction bases left unmatched: 3.

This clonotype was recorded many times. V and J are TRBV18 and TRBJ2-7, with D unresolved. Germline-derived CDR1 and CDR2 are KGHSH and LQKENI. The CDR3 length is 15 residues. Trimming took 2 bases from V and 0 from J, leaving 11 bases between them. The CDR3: CASSPSQVHSYEQYF. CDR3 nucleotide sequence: TGTGCCAGCTCACCAAGCCAGGTCCACTCCTACGAGCAGTACTTC.

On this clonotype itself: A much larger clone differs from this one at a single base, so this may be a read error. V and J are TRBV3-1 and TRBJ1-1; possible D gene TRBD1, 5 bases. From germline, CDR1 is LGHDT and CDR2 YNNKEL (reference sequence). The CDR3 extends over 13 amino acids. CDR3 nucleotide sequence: TGTGCCAGCAGCCAGGGTTCCGGGACTGCAGCTCTCTTT. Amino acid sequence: CASSQGSGTAALF.

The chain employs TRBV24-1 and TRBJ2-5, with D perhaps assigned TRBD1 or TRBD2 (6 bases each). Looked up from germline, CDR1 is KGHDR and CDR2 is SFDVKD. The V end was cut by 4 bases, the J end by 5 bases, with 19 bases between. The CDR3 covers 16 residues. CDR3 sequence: CATSDPGARAVETQYF. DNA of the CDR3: TGTGCCACCAGTGACCCGGGGGCCCGGGCGGTGGAGACCCAGTACTTC.

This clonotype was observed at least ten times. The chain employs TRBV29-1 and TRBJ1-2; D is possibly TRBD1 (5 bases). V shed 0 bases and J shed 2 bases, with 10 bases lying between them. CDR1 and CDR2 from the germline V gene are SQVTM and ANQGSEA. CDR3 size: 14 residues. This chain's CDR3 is CSVEDLGGNYGYTF. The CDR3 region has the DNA TGCAGCGTTGAAGATCTTGGGGGGAACTATGGCTACACCTTC. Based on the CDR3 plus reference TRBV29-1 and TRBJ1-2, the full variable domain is SAVISQKPSRDICQRGTSLTIQCQVDSQVTMMFWYRQQPGQSLTLIATANQGSEATYESGFVIDKFPISRPNLTFSTLTVSNMSPEDSSIYLCSVEDLGGNYGYTFGSGTRLTVV.

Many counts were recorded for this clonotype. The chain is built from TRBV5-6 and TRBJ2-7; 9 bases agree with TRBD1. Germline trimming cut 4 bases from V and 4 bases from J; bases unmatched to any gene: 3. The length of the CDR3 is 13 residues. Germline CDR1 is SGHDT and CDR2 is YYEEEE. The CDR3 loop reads CASSRDRVYEQYF. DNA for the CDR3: TGTGCCAGCAGCAGGGACAGGGTTTACGAGCAGTACTTC. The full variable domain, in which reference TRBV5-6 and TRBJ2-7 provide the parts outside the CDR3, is DAGVTQSPTHLIKTRGQQVTLRCSPKSGHDTVSWYQQALGQGPQFIFQYYEEEERQRGNFPDRFSGHQFPNYSSELNVNALLLGDSALYLCASSRDRVYEQYFGPGTRLTVT.

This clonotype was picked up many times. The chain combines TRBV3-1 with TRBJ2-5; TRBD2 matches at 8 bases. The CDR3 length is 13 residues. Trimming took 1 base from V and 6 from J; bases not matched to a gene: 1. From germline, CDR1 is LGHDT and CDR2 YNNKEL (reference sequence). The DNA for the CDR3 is TGTGCCAGCAGCCAAGTAGCGGGACAGACCCAGTACTTC. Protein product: CASSQVAGQTQYF.

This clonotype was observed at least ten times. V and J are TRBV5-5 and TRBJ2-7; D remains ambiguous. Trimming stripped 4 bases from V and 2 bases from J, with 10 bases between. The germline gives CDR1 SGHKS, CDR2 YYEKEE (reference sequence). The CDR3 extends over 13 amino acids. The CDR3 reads CASSREGPYEQYF. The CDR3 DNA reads TGTGCCAGCAGCCGAGAAGGTCCCTACGAGCAGTACTTC.

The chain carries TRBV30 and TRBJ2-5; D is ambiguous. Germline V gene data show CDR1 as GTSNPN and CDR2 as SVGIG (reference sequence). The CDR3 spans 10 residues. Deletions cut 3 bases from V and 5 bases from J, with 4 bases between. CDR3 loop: CAWRRETQYF. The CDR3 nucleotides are TGTGCCTGGAGGAGGGAGACCCAGTACTTC.

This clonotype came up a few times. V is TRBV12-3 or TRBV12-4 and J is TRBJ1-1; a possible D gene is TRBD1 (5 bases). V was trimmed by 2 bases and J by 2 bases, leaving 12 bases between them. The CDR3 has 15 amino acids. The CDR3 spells CASSLSGTANTEAFF. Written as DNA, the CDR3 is TGTGCCAGCAGTTTAAGTGGGACCGCAAACACTGAAGCTTTCTTT.

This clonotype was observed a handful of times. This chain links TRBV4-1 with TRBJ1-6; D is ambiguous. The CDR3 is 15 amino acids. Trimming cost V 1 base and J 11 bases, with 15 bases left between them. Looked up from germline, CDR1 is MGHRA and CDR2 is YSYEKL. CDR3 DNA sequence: TGCGCCAGCAGCCAAGGTTTCGGGTTAAGGACACCCCTCCACTTT. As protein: CASSQGFGLRTPLHF.

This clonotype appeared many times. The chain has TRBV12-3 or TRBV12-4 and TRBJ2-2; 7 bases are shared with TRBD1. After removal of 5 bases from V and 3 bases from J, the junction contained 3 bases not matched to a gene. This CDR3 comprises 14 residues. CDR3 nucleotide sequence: TGTGCCAGCAGTGGGGGACAGTACACCGGGGAGCTGTTTTTT. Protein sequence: CASSGGQYTGELFF.

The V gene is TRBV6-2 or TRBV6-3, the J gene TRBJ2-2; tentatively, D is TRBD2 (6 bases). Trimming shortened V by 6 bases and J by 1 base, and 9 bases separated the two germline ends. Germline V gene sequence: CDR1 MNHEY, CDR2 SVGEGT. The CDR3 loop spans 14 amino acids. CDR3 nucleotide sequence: TGTGCCAGCAGAGTTAGCGGGAACACCGGGGAGCTGTTTTTT. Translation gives CASRVSGNTGELFF.

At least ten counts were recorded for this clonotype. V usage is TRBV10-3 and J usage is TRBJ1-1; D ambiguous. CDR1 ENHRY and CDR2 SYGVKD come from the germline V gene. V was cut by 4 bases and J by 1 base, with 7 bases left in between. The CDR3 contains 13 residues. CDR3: CAISGGRNTEAFF. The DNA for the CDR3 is TGTGCCATCAGTGGAGGACGGAACACTGAAGCTTTCTTT.